Each of the 17 T cell receptor beta chains below was sequenced from the same sample in a study of cytomegalovirus exposure and HLA in healthy donors. PCR primers comprised 60 Vbeta and 13 Jbeta primers. Some clones are missing from TCRdb's copy, which holds only in-frame ones; the method was immunoSEQ multiplex PCR. The sample gives 55,000 to 80,000 clones, around 80% of which show up once; 9.7% is in the top ten. The sequenced sample was PBMCs. The receptors were gathered from a man aged 40-49 years in good health and CMV-seronegative.

The rearrangement joins TRBV10-1 to TRBJ2-2; 10 bases map to TRBD2. The CDR3 is made up of 16 amino acids. Per germline, CDR1 WNHNN and CDR2 SYGVQD (reference sequence). V was pared by 3 bases and J by 7 bases, with 8 bases of the junction left unmatched. The DNA of the CDR3 is TGCGCCAGCAGTGATCCCTCTAGCGGGGGTGACGGGGAGCTGTTTTTT. Protein product: CASSDPSSGGDGELFF.

This clone was counted a few times. The chain joins TRBV5-1 to TRBJ1-1, with D uncertain. The CDR3 is 12 amino acids. Germline V gives CDR1 SGHRS, CDR2 YFSETQ. V was clipped by 3 bases and J by 7 bases, with 10 bases between them. The CDR3 region is CASSYSGLEAFF. CDR3 nucleotide sequence: TGCGCCAGCAGCTACAGTGGACTTGAAGCTTTCTTT. Drawing the rest from reference TRBV5-1 and TRBJ1-1, the complete variable domain is KAGVTQTPRYLIKTRGQQVTLSCSPISGHRSVSWYQQTPGQGLQFLFEYFSETQRNKGNFPGRFSGRQFSNSRSEMNVSTLELGDSALYLCASSYSGLEAFFGQGTRLTVV.

The chain carries TRBV9 and TRBJ2-1; TRBD2 matches 12 bases. CDR1 and CDR2 (germline): SGDLS, YYNGEE. The J segment lost 6 bases and the V segment lost 4 bases, leaving 8 bases of the junction unmatched. This CDR3 is 16 amino acids long. The CDR3 sequence: CASSPLAGGPCNEQFF. The CDR3 DNA reads TGTGCCAGCAGCCCCCTAGCGGGGGGGCCTTGCAATGAGCAGTTCTTC.

This clone was seen once. The chain carries TRBV5-6 and TRBJ1-2; weak D call: TRBD1 (6 bases). The ends were cut back, 2 bases at V and 2 bases at J, with 10 bases in the middle. Germline loops: CDR1 SGHDT, CDR2 YYEEEE. The CDR3 is made up of 14 amino acids. This CDR3 is CASSFGRGNYGYTF. The CDR3 DNA reads TGTGCCAGCAGCTTTGGCAGGGGAAACTATGGCTACACCTTC.

This clone has more than one count but fewer than ten. The J gene is TRBJ1-5, the V gene TRBV4-1, with D unclear. The CDR3 has 14 residues. Germline V gene sequence: CDR1 MGHRA, CDR2 YSYEKL. Deletions cut 1 base from V and 3 bases from J, with 7 bases between. CDR3 bases: TGCGCCAGCAGCCAAGGACATACCAATCAGCCCCAGCATTTT. It is translated as CASSQGHTNQPQHF.

The chain uses TRBV7-2 and TRBJ2-7, with TRBD1 identical over 9 bases. Germline V gene lookup returns CDR1 SGHTA and CDR2 FQGNSA. The trim removed 1 base at V and 6 bases at J, leaving 4 bases unmatched. This CDR3 has 14 residues. The CDR3 sequence is CASSLVQGASEQYF. In DNA, the CDR3 is TGTGCCAGCAGCTTAGTACAGGGGGCCTCCGAGCAGTACTTC.

This sequence joins TRBV13 and TRBJ1-3, with 8 bases identical to TRBD1. The trim removed 2 bases at V and 9 bases at J, leaving 12 bases unmatched. The CDR3 consists of 16 residues. The germline gives CDR1 PRHDT, CDR2 FYEKMQ (reference sequence). As DNA, the CDR3 is TGTGCCAGCAGCTTATCCGCGACAGGGGCCCTCGGCACCATATATTTT. Its protein product is CASSLSATGALGTIYF.

J is TRBJ2-2 and V is TRBV11-1, with D maybe TRBD1 (6 bases). CDR1 is SGHAT, CDR2 FQDESV, per germline (reference sequence). The CDR3 spans 16 residues. The V end lost 5 bases, the J end lost 4 bases, and 17 bases lay between the germline ends. The CDR3 DNA sequence: TGTGCCAGCAGCCCGAGGGCGAGGGGGACCACCGGGGAGCTGTTTTTT. It yields the protein CASSPRARGTTGELFF.

The rearrangement links TRBV2 to TRBJ2-2; 9 nucleotides align to TRBD1. The V gene end was trimmed by 5 bases and the J gene end by 0 bases; junction bases not matched to a gene: 4. CDR3 length: 16 amino acids. Germline assignment: CDR1 SNHLY and CDR2 FYNNEI. CDR3 loop: CASSKRTGANTGELFF. DNA of the CDR3: TGTGCCAGCAGTAAACGGACAGGGGCGAACACCGGGGAGCTGTTTTTT. The variable domain in full, completed from reference TRBV2 and TRBJ2-2, reads EPEVTQTPSHQVTQMGQEVILRCVPISNHLYFYWYRQILGQKVEFLVSFYNNEISEKSEIFDDQFSVERPDGSNFTLKIRSTKLEDSAMYFCASSKRTGANTGELFFGEGSRLTVL.

The chain has TRBV7-2 and TRBJ1-6; the D gene is possibly TRBD1 (6 bases). Trimming pared 0 bases from V and 7 bases from J, leaving 10 bases between. This CDR3 has 15 amino acids. Germline values: CDR1 SGHTA, CDR2 FQGNSA. The CDR3: CASSLAGDKNSPLHF. The CDR3 DNA follows: TGTGCCAGCAGCTTAGCGGGGGACAAGAATTCACCCCTCCACTTT.

The sample holds one count of this clone. The chain uses TRBV27 and TRBJ1-5, with a weak D call TRBD1 (6 bases). V was pared by 5 bases and J by 9 bases, with 17 bases between. This CDR3 is 14 amino acids long. Germline V gene lookup returns CDR1 MNHEY and CDR2 SMNVEV (reference sequence). The CDR3 sequence: CASSPAKTGGPQHF. The CDR3 region has the DNA TGTGCCAGCAGTCCCGCCAAGACAGGCGGGCCCCAGCATTTT.

The V call is TRBV5-1, the J call TRBJ2-7, with 7 bases identical to TRBD2. The CDR3 sequence is 16 residues long. V lost 5 bases, J lost 5 bases, and 16 bases stayed unmatched. Per the germline V gene, CDR1 is SGHRS and CDR2 is YFSETQ. CDR3 in DNA: TGCGCCAGCAGTCGGGGCAAGGGCGGCGGGAGCCACGAGCAGTACTTC. Translated, it gives CASSRGKGGGSHEQYF.

The CDR3 coding sequence is TGCGCCAGCAGTGAGAGGGGGGGCGCAAGGGCTGAAGCTTTCTTT. Translating gives CASSERGGARAEAFF. The chain has TRBV10-2 and TRBJ1-1, with D maybe TRBD1 (6 bases). CDR3 length: 15 amino acids. CDR1 and CDR2 (germline): WSHSY, SAAADI. The V end was cut by 2 bases, the J end by 6 bases, with 16 bases between.

The chain couples TRBV10-1 to TRBJ2-1; 8 nucleotides align to TRBD2. CDR3 size: 14 residues. Germline lookup yields CDR1 WNHNN and CDR2 SYGVQD (reference sequence). Unmatched junction bases numbered 5, after V lost 5 bases and J lost 5 bases. The CDR3 coding sequence is TGCGCCAGCAGTTCCAGCGGGGGAGACAATGAGCAGTTCTTC. Protein: CASSSSGGDNEQFF.

This clone has just one count. This chain links TRBV7-8 with TRBJ2-7, with TRBD1 matching over 10 bases. The trim removed 2 bases at V and 0 bases at J, leaving 1 base unmatched. Germline CDR1 is SGHVS and CDR2 is FQNEAQ. The CDR3 totals 15 residues. The CDR3 DNA sequence: TGTGCCAGCAGCTTAAGGACAGGGGGCTCCTACGAGCAGTACTTC. Translated: CASSLRTGGSYEQYF.

This clone showed up just once. The chain has TRBV7-2 and TRBJ2-1; tentatively, D is TRBD2 (5 bases). Germline CDR1 reads SGHTA; CDR2 reads FQGNSA. This CDR3 contains 13 residues. V shed 2 bases and J shed 12 bases, with 14 bases lying between them. Here the CDR3 DNA reads TGTGCCAGCAGCTTATCGCCCCCGGGAAGGCAGTTCTTC. It encodes CASSLSPPGRQFF.

The chain carries TRBV2 and TRBJ2-5, with 8 nucleotides matching TRBD2. The CDR3 contains 15 residues. Trimming cost V 7 bases and J 0 bases; bases outside gene matches: 7. In germline, CDR1 is SNHLY, CDR2 FYNNEI. The CDR3 DNA reads as TGTGCCAGCAAATTAGCGGGGCACAACCAAGAGACCCAGTACTTC. Protein product: CASKLAGHNQETQYF.